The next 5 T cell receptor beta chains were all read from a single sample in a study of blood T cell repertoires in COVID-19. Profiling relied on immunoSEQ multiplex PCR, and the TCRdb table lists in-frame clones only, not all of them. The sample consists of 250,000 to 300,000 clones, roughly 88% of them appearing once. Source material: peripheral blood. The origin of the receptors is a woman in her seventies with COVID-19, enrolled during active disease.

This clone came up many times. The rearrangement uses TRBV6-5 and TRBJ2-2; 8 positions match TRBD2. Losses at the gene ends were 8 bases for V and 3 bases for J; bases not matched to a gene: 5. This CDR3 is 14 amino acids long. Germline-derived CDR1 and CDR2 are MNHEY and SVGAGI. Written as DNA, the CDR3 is TGTGCCAGCTCGGGGGGGTTTCACACCGGGGAGCTGTTTTTT. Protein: CASSGGFHTGELFF.

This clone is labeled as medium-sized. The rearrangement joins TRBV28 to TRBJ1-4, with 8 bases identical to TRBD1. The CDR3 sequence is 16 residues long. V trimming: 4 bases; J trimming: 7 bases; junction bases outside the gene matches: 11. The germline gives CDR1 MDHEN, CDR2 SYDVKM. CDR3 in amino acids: CASSSVRDRKGEKLFF. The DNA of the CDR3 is TGTGCCAGCAGTTCCGTCCGGGACAGGAAGGGTGAAAAACTGTTTTTT. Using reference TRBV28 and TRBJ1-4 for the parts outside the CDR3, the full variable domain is DVKVTQSSRYLVKRTGEKVFLECVQDMDHENMFWYRQDPGLGLRLIYFSYDVKMKEKGDIPEGYSVSREKKERFSLILESASTNQTSMYLCASSSVRDRKGEKLFFGSGTQLSVL.

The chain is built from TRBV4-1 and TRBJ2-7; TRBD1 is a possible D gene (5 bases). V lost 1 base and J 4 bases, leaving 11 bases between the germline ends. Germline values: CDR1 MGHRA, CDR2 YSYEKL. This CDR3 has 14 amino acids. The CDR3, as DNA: TGCGCCAGCAGCCAAGTGGGGCATAATTACGAGCAGTACTTC. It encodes CASSQVGHNYEQYF.

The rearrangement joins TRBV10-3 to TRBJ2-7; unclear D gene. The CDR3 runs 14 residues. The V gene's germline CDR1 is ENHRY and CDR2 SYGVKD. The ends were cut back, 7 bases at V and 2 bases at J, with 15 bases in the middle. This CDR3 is CAIKREWLAYEQYF. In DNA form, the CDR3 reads TGTGCCATCAAACGAGAGTGGTTAGCCTACGAGCAGTACTTC.

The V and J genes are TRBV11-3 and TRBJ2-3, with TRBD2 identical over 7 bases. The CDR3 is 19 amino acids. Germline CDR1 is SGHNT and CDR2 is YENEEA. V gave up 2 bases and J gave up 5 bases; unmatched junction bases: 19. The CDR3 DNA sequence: TGTGCCAGCAGCTTAATACTTGGGGGAGGGCTCGGATCCGGAGATACGCAGTATTTT. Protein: CASSLILGGGLGSGDTQYF.